The 13 T cell receptor beta chains below come from one sample, sequenced in a study of OX40 agonist ivuxolimab in advanced cancers. The library was obtained by the immunoSEQ multiplex PCR assay. The source is immuneACCESS, and TCRdb retained only in-frame sequences with V and J called. Part of the clones is not carried over; for the studies checked, unresolved V genes explain less than half of this, and the remainder is unexplained. The sample table holds about 79,000 clones, of which roughly 85% were seen once. Over 4% of the sample is in the top ten clones. The input for sequencing was CD4+ or CD8+ T cells sorted from blood, taken in a trial of the OX40 agonist ivuxolimab. The source is an adult with an advanced solid tumor such as melanoma, head and neck, liver or kidney cancer.

This chain links TRBV30 with TRBJ1-1, with 8 bases lining up with TRBD1. CDR1 GTSNPN and CDR2 SVGIG come from the germline V gene (reference sequence). The V gene end was trimmed by 6 bases and the J gene end by 6 bases; junction bases not matched to a gene: 15. CDR3 length: 15 residues. The CDR3 spells CACTGQGTGIAEAFF. The CDR3 DNA reads TGTGCCTGCACCGGACAGGGCACGGGGATCGCTGAAGCTTTCTTT.

The CDR3 protein is CASSLVGQTTRTQYF. The CDR3 bases are TGTGCCAGCAGCTTGGTAGGACAGACGACCCGGACCCAGTACTTC. The V and J genes are TRBV5-6 and TRBJ2-5; a possible D gene is TRBD1 (6 bases). Germline-derived CDR1 and CDR2 are SGHDT and YYEEEE. V was pared by 0 bases and J by 7 bases, with 16 bases between. The CDR3 contains 15 residues. Variable domain in full (rest from reference TRBV5-6 and TRBJ2-5): DAGVTQSPTHLIKTRGQQVTLRCSPKSGHDTVSWYQQALGQGPQFIFQYYEEEERQRGNFPDRFSGHQFPNYSSELNVNALLLGDSALYLCASSLVGQTTRTQYFGPGTRLLVL.

This chain connects TRBV18 to TRBJ2-3, with unresolved D. The V gene's germline CDR1 is KGHSH and CDR2 LQKENI. The CDR3 extends over 15 amino acids. Trimming cost V 3 bases and J 8 bases, with 18 bases left between them. CDR3: CASSPSRQESATQYF. In DNA, the CDR3 is TGTGCCAGCTCACCGTCGCGTCAGGAATCAGCTACGCAGTATTTT.

This chain joins TRBV6-5 and TRBJ2-4, with no clear D. Germline loops: CDR1 MNHEY, CDR2 SVGAGI. V was shortened by 4 bases and J by 0 bases, with 10 bases between the two germline ends. This CDR3 contains 15 residues. CDR3 bases: TGTGCCAGCAGTTCCACGGCGATAGCCAAAAACATTCAGTACTTC. This sequence encodes CASSSTAIAKNIQYF.

The rearrangement links TRBV19 to TRBJ1-5, with 8 bases identical to TRBD1. The CDR3 consists of 16 residues. Germline V gives CDR1 LNHDA, CDR2 SQIVND (reference sequence). V was pared by 7 bases and J by 1 base, with 9 bases of the junction left unmatched. For the CDR3, the DNA is TGTGCCAGTAAGGCGGGGACAGGCCTAAGCAATCAGCCCCAGCATTTT. Its protein product is CASKAGTGLSNQPQHF.

The chain couples TRBV5-8 to TRBJ2-5, with unresolved D. Germline CDR1 is SGHTS and CDR2 is YDEGEE. CDR3 length: 14 residues. With 6 bases removed from V and 5 bases from J, the gap between germline ends came to 17 bases. The CDR3 reads CASTPRRVGETQYF. The DNA of the CDR3 is TGTGCCAGCACACCAAGAAGGGTAGGGGAGACCCAGTACTTC.

The CDR3 here is CASSRVPREQYF. CDR3 nucleotide sequence: TGTGCCAGCAGTCGGGTTCCGCGGGAGCAGTACTTC. The genes are TRBV28 and TRBJ2-7; D is ambiguous. The ends were cut back, 5 bases at V and 7 bases at J, with 12 bases in the middle. CDR1 is MDHEN and CDR2 is SYDVKM in the germline V gene. CDR3 length: 12 residues.

The chain uses TRBV27 and TRBJ2-1, with 8 bases identical to TRBD2. V was clipped by 5 bases and J by 4 bases; unmatched bases: 10. The CDR3 totals 16 residues. CDR1 and CDR2 (germline): MNHEY, SMNVEV (reference sequence). As DNA, the CDR3 is TGTGCCAGCAGTCCTCCGGGACTAGGGGGATACAATGAGCAGTTCTTC. This encodes CASSPPGLGGYNEQFF.

The chain is built from TRBV27 and TRBJ2-5; 7 nucleotides match TRBD1. CDR1 MNHEY and CDR2 SMNVEV come from the germline V gene (reference sequence). The J segment lost 5 bases and the V segment lost 5 bases, leaving 8 bases of the junction unmatched. The CDR3 covers 14 residues. The CDR3 loop reads CASSPLQGMETQYF. Here the CDR3 DNA reads TGTGCCAGCAGTCCATTACAGGGGATGGAGACCCAGTACTTC.

This clone was seen a single time. The chain uses TRBV7-3 and TRBJ2-7; 8 positions agree with TRBD2. Trimming removed 1 base from V and 5 bases from J; junction bases left unmatched: 7. The CDR3 sequence is 15 residues long. Germline CDR1 reads SGHTA; CDR2 reads FQGTGA. The CDR3 loop is CASSLMPGGPHEQYF. CDR3 coding DNA: TGTGCCAGCAGCTTAATGCCGGGAGGGCCGCACGAGCAGTACTTC. Variable domain in full (rest from reference TRBV7-3 and TRBJ2-7): GAGVSQTPSNKVTEKGKYVELRCDPISGHTALYWYRQSLGQGPEFLIYFQGTGAADDSGLPNDRFFAVRPEGSVSTLKIQRTERGDSAVYLCASSLMPGGPHEQYFGPGTRLTVT.

The J gene is TRBJ2-1, the V gene TRBV6-5; D is ambiguous. CDR1 MNHEY and CDR2 SVGAGI come from the germline V gene. V lost 6 bases and J lost 4, with 10 bases in between. The CDR3 totals 13 residues. The chain's CDR3 is CASSRDGYNEQFF. The CDR3 DNA sequence: TGTGCCAGCAGCAGAGACGGTTACAATGAGCAGTTCTTC.

This clone came up once. CDR3 in DNA: TGTGCCAGCAATCTCGACAGGGAAGAGTTCTTC. Its translation: CASNLDREEFF. The chain uses TRBV2 and TRBJ2-1; the match to TRBD1 covers 7 bases. Germline-derived CDR1 and CDR2 are SNHLY and FYNNEI. The CDR3 loop spans 11 amino acids. With 7 bases clipped from V and 14 bases from J, the junction kept 8 bases outside the gene matches. The full variable domain, rest sourced from reference TRBV2 and TRBJ2-1, is EPEVTQTPSHQVTQMGQEVILRCVPISNHLYFYWYRQILGQKVEFLVSFYNNEISEKSEIFDDQFSVERPDGSNFTLKIRSTKLEDSAMYFCASNLDREEFFGPGTRLTVL.

V usage is TRBV10-2 and J usage is TRBJ1-1; 9 positions match TRBD1. CDR1 WSHSY and CDR2 SAAADI come from the germline V gene. Unmatched junction bases numbered 4, after V lost 6 bases and J lost 5 bases. The CDR3 is made up of 13 amino acids. CDR3 sequence: CASSIQGATEAFF. CDR3 nucleotide sequence: TGCGCCAGCAGCATACAGGGGGCAACTGAAGCTTTCTTT.